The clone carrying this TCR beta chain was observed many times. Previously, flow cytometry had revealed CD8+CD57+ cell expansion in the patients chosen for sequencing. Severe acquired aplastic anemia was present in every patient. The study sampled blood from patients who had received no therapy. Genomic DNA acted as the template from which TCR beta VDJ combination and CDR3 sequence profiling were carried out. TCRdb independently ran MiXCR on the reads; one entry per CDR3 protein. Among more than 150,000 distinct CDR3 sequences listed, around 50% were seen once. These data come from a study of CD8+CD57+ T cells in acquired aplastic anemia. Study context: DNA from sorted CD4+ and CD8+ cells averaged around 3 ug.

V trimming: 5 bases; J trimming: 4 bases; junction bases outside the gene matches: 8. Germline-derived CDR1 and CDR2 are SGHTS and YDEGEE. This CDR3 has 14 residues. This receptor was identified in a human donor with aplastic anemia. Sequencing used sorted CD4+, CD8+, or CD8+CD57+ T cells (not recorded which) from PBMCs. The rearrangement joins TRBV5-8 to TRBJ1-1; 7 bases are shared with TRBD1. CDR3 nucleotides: TGTGCCAGCAGTTACAGGGGTGTGGGCACTGAAGCTTTCTTT. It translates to CASSYRGVGTEAFF.